The clone carrying this T cell receptor (beta chain) was seen only a few times. Antigen specificity is unknown. Amplification of TCR beta CDR3 regions was performed using RNA transcripts as template. HTBI primers drove first-round RT-PCR of the TCR CDR3. One entry per CDR3 protein results from TCRdb running MiXCR on the multiplex PCR reads. The sample has 500,000 to 650,000 distinct CDR3 sequences; less than 20% are singletons. The source of the sample is a study of T cells in Graves' hyperthyroidism and ophthalmopathy. General observations from the study: Ophthalmopathy was predicted by the model a median of around 5.9 months ahead of onset.

The specimen sequenced was blood. The clonotype comes from a man aged 35 to 55 with Graves' ophthalmopathy.

The CDR3 loop is CASKADSGYTF. The CDR3 nucleotides are TGCGCCAGCAAGGCCGATAGTGGCTACACCTTC. V and J are TRBV5-1 and TRBJ1-2; D remains unclear. The CDR3 runs to 11 residues. V was shortened by 6 bases and J by 7 bases, with 10 bases between the two germline ends. CDR1 and CDR2 (germline): SGHRS, YFSETQ.